These T cell receptor beta chains were read from a single sample in a study of T-cell memory formation after mild COVID-19. From the 5' RACE reads, TCRdb called clonotypes with MiXCR, one entry per CDR3 protein. Of approximately 340,000 distinct CDR3 sequences listed, 10% to 15% were seen once; the top ten hold 20% to 25%. The sequencing sample was made of PBMCs or a T cell subset sorted from them (not recorded which). The receptors come from a man younger than 35 who had mild COVID-19 (a few samples of this study predate the infection). Cell type and time point are not known. Both conserved end residues are part of each CDR3. Fields, in order: D gene, J gene, CDR3 length, V gene, clone size, CDR3 DNA, CDR3 protein. D genes are given only for firm matches. Clone size appears in some rows only: once, few, many, or a class for an expanded clone.

>-|TRBJ1-4|14|TRBV9|-
TGTGCCAGCAGCGTACTGGGATCTAATGAAAAACTGTTTTTT
CASSVLGSNEKLFF
>TRBD1|TRBJ1-4|15|TRBV6-5|-
TGTGCCAGCAGTAGGGGGGGGACAGGGCAGGAAAAACTGTTTTTT
CASSRGGTGQEKLFF
>-|TRBJ2-1|15|TRBV10-3|-
TGTGCCAGTAGTCAAGCCACTTTGGGTGACAATGAGCAGTTCTTC
CASSQATLGDNEQFF
>-|TRBJ1-5|18|TRBV7-6|-
TGTGCCAGCAGCCCCCGGCCCATCGGACAGTATAGCAATCAGCCCCAGCATTTT
CASSPRPIGQYSNQPQHF
>-|TRBJ1-5|13|TRBV7-8|few
TGTGCCAGCAGCTATGCCAGCTATCAGCCCCAGCATTTT
CASSYASYQPQHF
>TRBD1|TRBJ1-1|15|TRBV7-9|-
TGTGCCAGCAGCGCCCGGGACAGGGGGAACACTGAAGCTTTCTTT
CASSARDRGNTEAFF
>-|TRBJ1-6|14|TRBV5-1|many
TGCGCCAGCAGCTTTGGGGGACAAAATTCACCCCTCCACTTT
CASSFGGQNSPLHF
>TRBD1|TRBJ2-1|13|TRBV7-6|many
TGTGCCAGCAGCACTACACAGGGGAATGAGCAGTTCTTC
CASSTTQGNEQFF
>TRBD2|TRBJ2-5|16|TRBV5-1|few
TGCGCCAGCAGCTATGCGGACTTAGCGGGCGGTAAGACCCAGTACTTC
CASSYADLAGGKTQYF
>TRBD1|TRBJ1-4|18|TRBV15|few
TGTGCCACCAGCGCACTACTGGGACAGTCTAGCGTTAATGAAAAACTGTTTTTT
CATSALLGQSSVNEKLFF
>TRBD2|TRBJ2-1|15|TRBV24-1|few
TGTGCCACCGGACAAGCGGGGATTAGTACCAATGAGCAGTTCTTC
CATGQAGISTNEQFF
>-|TRBJ1-1|14|TRBV5-1|-
TGCGCCAGCAGCGGAGGCTTCATGAACACTGAAGCTTTCTTT
CASSGGFMNTEAFF
>TRBD2|TRBJ2-3|15|TRBV7-2|-
TGTGCCAGCAGCTTATCGGGACCCCGGGGGGGAACGCAGTATTTT
CASSLSGPRGGTQYF
>-|TRBJ2-1|12|TRBV29-1|-
TGCAGCGTTGAACCCATGGGGAATGAGCAGTTCTTC
CSVEPMGNEQFF
>-|TRBJ2-1|16|TRBV7-9|many
TGTGCCAGCAGCTCGGTACAGGGTAGGTCTCAAGGGGAGCAGTTCTTC
CASSSVQGRSQGEQFF
>-|TRBJ2-2|14|TRBV5-1|-
TGCGCCAGCAGCTTAACAGGGATGACCGGGGAGCTGTTTTTT
CASSLTGMTGELFF
>-|TRBJ1-1|11|TRBV19|-
TGTGCCAGTTGGATGGGCACTGAAGCTTTCTTT
CASWMGTEAFF
>TRBD1|TRBJ2-3|15|TRBV9|few
TGTGCCAGCAGTGAACTCGGCAGGGGGCAAAATACGCAGTATTTT
CASSELGRGQNTQYF
>TRBD1|TRBJ1-1|12|TRBV20-1|-
TGCAGTGCTACGACAGGGTTCACTGAAGCTTTCTTT
CSATTGFTEAFF
>-|TRBJ1-2|16|TRBV7-9|-
TGTGCCAGCAGCTTAAAGCAGGGAGAACCTAACTATGGCTACACCTTC
CASSLKQGEPNYGYTF
>-|TRBJ2-1|14|TRBV12-3/TRBV12-4|-
TGTGCCAGCAGGGCGGGGGCACGCACGGATGAGCAGTTCTTC
CASRAGARTDEQFF
>TRBD2|TRBJ2-5|19|TRBV18|few
TGTGCCAGCTCACCAACCTTTGGGACTAGCGGGGTCTACCAAGAGACCCAGTACTTC
CASSPTFGTSGVYQETQYF
>TRBD2|TRBJ2-1|12|TRBV10-2|many
TGCGCCAGCCGACTAGCGTACAATGAGCAGTTCTTC
CASRLAYNEQFF
>-|TRBJ1-2|14|TRBV28|many
TGTGCCAGCAGTTTATATCGGGCACCGCGGGGCTACACCTTC
CASSLYRAPRGYTF
>-|TRBJ1-5|15|TRBV6-2/TRBV6-3|few
TGTGCCAGCTGGCTGGGGCAGTCTTTCGATCAGCCCCAGCATTTT
CASWLGQSFDQPQHF
>TRBD2|TRBJ2-3|17|TRBV7-3|few
TGTGCCAGCAGCTTAACGTCGGGAGCGGGGATGGCAGATACGCAGTATTTT
CASSLTSGAGMADTQYF
>TRBD2|TRBJ2-1|17|TRBV5-1|few
TGCGCCAGCAGCCCTACTAGCGGGGGGTCATGGTACAATGAGCAGTTCTTC
CASSPTSGGSWYNEQFF
>TRBD2|TRBJ2-3|14|TRBV5-1|-
TGCGCCAGTACTAGCGGACCTAGCACAGATACGCAGTATTTT
CASTSGPSTDTQYF
>-|TRBJ1-1|14|TRBV7-9|-
TGTGCCGCCGAGCCCCCGGCGGGGAACACTGAAGCTTTCTTT
CAAEPPAGNTEAFF
>-|TRBJ2-2|15|TRBV15|few
TGTGCCACCAGCAGAGATCGGGGTAACACCGGGGAGCTGTTTTTT
CATSRDRGNTGELFF
>-|TRBJ2-5|13|TRBV29-1|-
TGCAGCGTCGGAAGGGGGGGGAAAGAGACCCAGTACTTC
CSVGRGGKETQYF
>-|TRBJ2-4|17|TRBV7-6|many
TGTGCCAGCAGCACTCCTCGACAGGAGTTAGCCAAAAACATTCAGTACTTC
CASSTPRQELAKNIQYF
>-|TRBJ2-7|15|TRBV6-5|few
TGTGCCAGCAGTTACTCCAGGGACATTCACTACGAGCAGTACTTC
CASSYSRDIHYEQYF
>-|TRBJ2-7|13|TRBV29-1|few
TGCAGCGTTGAGGCAGGGAATGGTTACGAGCAGTACTTC
CSVEAGNGYEQYF
>-|TRBJ1-5|16|TRBV7-9|few
TGTGCCAGCAGCTTTGGAATGATTACTAGCAATCAGCCCCAGCATTTT
CASSFGMITSNQPQHF
>-|TRBJ1-1|15|TRBV9|few
TGTGCCAGCAGCGTTAGTGCAATCACGAACACTGAAGCTTTCTTT
CASSVSAITNTEAFF
>-|TRBJ2-3|15|TRBV5-4|-
TGTGCCAGCAGCTTGGAGTGGCAAAGCACAGATACGCAGTATTTT
CASSLEWQSTDTQYF
>-|TRBJ2-6|16|TRBV7-9|-
TGTGCCAGCAGCCCCTTCGGGGAGTCTGGGGCCAACGTCCTGACTTTC
CASSPFGESGANVLTF
>-|TRBJ2-5|13|TRBV24-1|-
TGTGCCACCAGAGGGACGGGACAAGAGACCCAGTACTTC
CATRGTGQETQYF
>-|TRBJ2-7|12|TRBV5-5|-
TGTGCCAGCAGCTTTCCGGTCCCCGAGCAGTACTTC
CASSFPVPEQYF
>-|TRBJ2-3|12|TRBV4-2|many
TGTGCCAGCAGCCCCACCGAGGATACGCAGTATTTT
CASSPTEDTQYF
>TRBD1|TRBJ1-6|14|TRBV6-1|-
TGTGCCAGCACCGAGGGGACAGCCGGTTCACCCCTCCACTTT
CASTEGTAGSPLHF
>-|TRBJ2-5|16|TRBV9|-
TGTGCCAGCAGCCCCCGGGACCGAACGTACCAAGAGACCCAGTACTTC
CASSPRDRTYQETQYF
>-|TRBJ1-5|15|TRBV10-3|-
TGTGCCATCAGTCCGACAGCATTTAGCAATCAGCCCCAGCATTTT
CAISPTAFSNQPQHF
>-|TRBJ1-4|15|TRBV4-2|-
TGTGCCAGCAGCCAAGATGTGCATCGGGAGGAAAAACTGTTTTTT
CASSQDVHREEKLFF
>-|TRBJ1-2|14|TRBV9|-
TGTGCCAGCAGCCCTGGGCCGGCTCTCTATGGCTACACCTTC
CASSPGPALYGYTF
>TRBD1|TRBJ2-5|14|TRBV7-2|many
TGTGCCAGCAGCTCATACAGGGGGCGCATGGCCCAGTACTTC
CASSSYRGRMAQYF